The 15 T cell receptor beta chains below were found in one sample sequenced in a study of read filtering for tumor transcriptome and immune sequencing. Molecular barcoded adaptors covering alpha/delta and beta/gamma chains were used on around 370 ng RNA. TCRdb re-analysed the reads in MiXCR, keeping a single row per CDR3 protein. The sample consists of under 40,000 distinct CDR3 sequences, roughly 15% of them appearing once. Sequencing used a population of CD138-negative cells sorted from bone marrow. All receptors derive from a donor aged 40 or over with multiple myeloma.

The sample holds a few counts of this clonotype. A much bigger clone sits one base away, suggesting this may be a read error. J is TRBJ2-1 and V is TRBV6-5; 9 bases agree with TRBD1. The CDR3 length is 13 residues. Looked up from germline, CDR1 is MNHEY and CDR2 is SVGAGI. The V and J ends lost 8 bases and 10 bases, in that order; junction bases with no gene match: 9. CDR3 sequence: CASAGTGSGEQFF. CDR3 bases: TGTGCCAGCGCCGGGACAGGGAGTGGCGAGCAGTTCTTC.

This clonotype was detected many times. The chain has TRBV7-2 and TRBJ1-3; D perhaps matches TRBD1 (5 bases). The CDR3 sequence is 17 residues long. V was trimmed by 0 bases and J by 0 bases, leaving 12 bases between them. Germline values: CDR1 SGHTA, CDR2 FQGNSA. Here the CDR3 DNA reads TGTGCCAGCAGCTTAGCGAAGGGACGGCTCTCTGGAAACACCATATATTTT. Translated, it gives CASSLAKGRLSGNTIYF. Filled out from reference TRBV7-2 and TRBJ1-3, the complete variable domain reads GAGVSQSPSNKVTEKGKDVELRCDPISGHTALYWYRQSLGQGLEFLIYFQGNSAPDKSGLPSDRFSAERTGGSVSTLTIQRTQQEDSAVYLCASSLAKGRLSGNTIYFGEGSWLTVV.

A remark on this clonotype: A far larger clone is one base from this, pointing to a likely read error. The CDR3 loop is CASSWPGQGRQGQFF. The CDR3 bases are TGTGCCAGCAGCTGGCCGGGACAGGGGCGCCAAGGGCAGTTCTTC. The chain is built from TRBV7-3 and TRBJ2-1, with 10 nucleotides matching TRBD1. Germline V CDR1 and CDR2: SGHTA, FQGTGA. This CDR3 has 15 amino acids. The ends lost 4 bases at V and 12 bases at J; junction bases unmatched: 12.

This clonotype has at least ten counts. V and J are TRBV29-1 and TRBJ2-3; D is ambiguous. The ends were cut back, 8 bases at V and 2 bases at J, with 5 bases in the middle. Germline values: CDR1 SQVTM, CDR2 ANQGSEA. This CDR3 region has 10 residues. The CDR3 here is CSTNTDTQYF. The CDR3 DNA reads as TGCAGCACCAACACAGATACGCAGTATTTT.

A word on this clonotype: The conserved closing phenylalanine or tryptophan is absent in this CDR3, likely reflecting a read error. Because the CDR3's place on the DNA is in doubt, the DNA is left out and the CDR3 is given as listed by TCRdb. The chain links TRBV5-1 to TRBJ2-3. Germline V gene data show CDR1 as SGHRS and CDR2 as YFSETQ. From its first to its last residue, the CDR3 has 12 amino acids. The CDR3 reads CASSLLTDTQYL.

In its sample, this clonotype was seen many times. The gene calls are TRBV7-9 and TRBJ1-1; D is ambiguous. CDR1 SEHNR and CDR2 FQNEAQ come from the germline V gene (reference sequence). Trimming stripped 5 bases from V and 2 bases from J, with 9 bases between. The CDR3 runs to 13 residues. CDR3 nucleotides: TGTGCCAGCAGCAATCCAATCAACACTGAAGCTTTCTTT. Protein product: CASSNPINTEAFF.

The table lists this clonotype with a few counts. This rearrangement joins TRBV15 to TRBJ1-1; D is perhaps TRBD1 (6 bases). From germline, CDR1 is LNHNV and CDR2 YYDKDF (reference sequence). This CDR3 spans 13 amino acids. The ends were cut back, 2 bases at V and 6 bases at J, with 10 bases in the middle. The CDR3 region has the DNA TGTGCCACCAGCAGAACCCCAGGGGCTGAAGCTTTCTTT. Its translation: CATSRTPGAEAFF.

There are a few counts of this clonotype. This could be a read error, since a much larger clone is one nucleotide away. The V and J genes are TRBV5-1 and TRBJ2-5, with D uncertain. Germline V gene lookup returns CDR1 SGHRS and CDR2 YFSETQ. The CDR3 loop spans 15 amino acids. The CDR3: CASSLGAAREETLYF. The CDR3 DNA follows: TGCGCCAGCAGCTTGGGGGCAGCAAGAGAAGAGACCCTGTACTTC.

Many counts were recorded for this clonotype. The gene calls are TRBV24-1 and TRBJ2-2, with D possibly matching TRBD1 (6 bases). Germline CDR1 KGHDR, CDR2 SFDVKD. The CDR3 extends over 15 amino acids. V was trimmed by 8 bases and J by 1 base, leaving 13 bases between them. The CDR3 sequence is CATKGEGLNTGELFF. The CDR3 coding sequence is TGTGCCACCAAGGGGGAAGGTTTGAACACCGGGGAGCTGTTTTTT.

The table lists this clonotype with many counts. The rearrangement uses TRBV6-5 and TRBJ1-1, with 7 bases aligning to TRBD1. V dropped 2 bases and J dropped 5; count of bases not matched to a gene: 8. The CDR3 length is 15 residues. The germline V gene has CDR1 MNHEY and CDR2 SVGAGI. The CDR3 protein is CASSYTYRGRTEAFF. CDR3 nucleotide sequence: TGTGCCAGCAGTTACACCTACAGGGGACGGACTGAAGCTTTCTTT.

This clonotype was found many times. The chain links TRBV12-3 or TRBV12-4 to TRBJ2-2; 12 bases match TRBD2. Trimming cost V 2 bases and J 10 bases; bases outside gene matches: 2. This CDR3 comprises 14 residues. In nucleotides, the CDR3 is TGTGCCAGCAGTTTAAGACTAGCGGGGGCGGAGCTGTTTTTT. The encoded protein is CASSLRLAGAELFF.

This clonotype showed up just a few times. The chain uses TRBV7-2 and TRBJ2-7; no definite D call. V dropped 7 bases and J dropped 5 bases, with 6 bases sitting between them. The V gene's germline CDR1 is SGHTA and CDR2 FQGNSA. CDR3 size: 10 residues. CDR3 residues: CASTTHEQYF. Written as DNA, the CDR3 is TGTGCCAGCACCACACACGAGCAGTACTTC.

This clonotype is medium-sized. This chain's CDR3 is CSARSWGGSYNEQFF. For the CDR3, the DNA is TGCAGTGCTAGATCGTGGGGGGGCTCCTACAATGAGCAGTTCTTC. V is TRBV20-1 and J is TRBJ2-1, with TRBD2 matching over 7 bases. Per germline, CDR1 DFQATT and CDR2 SNEGSKA (reference sequence). The V gene end was trimmed by 2 bases and the J gene end by 0 bases; junction bases not matched to a gene: 4. The CDR3 sequence is 15 residues long.

The sample holds many counts of this clonotype. The chain joins TRBV6-5 to TRBJ2-5; D ambiguous. V lost 4 bases, J lost 5 bases, and 11 bases lay in between. The CDR3 is 13 amino acids. The germline V gene has CDR1 MNHEY and CDR2 SVGAGI. CDR3 sequence: CASSFSLWETQYF. The CDR3 coding sequence is TGTGCCAGCAGTTTCTCACTATGGGAGACCCAGTACTTC.

Turning to this clonotype: The junction does not match germline at one end; this may be a read error. The V and J genes are TRBV27 and TRBJ2-7; TRBD1 matches 10 bases. Germline V gene lookup returns CDR1 MNHEY and CDR2 SMNVEV (reference sequence). This CDR3 region has 14 residues. CDR3 region: CASAGQGSGYDQYF. The DNA of the CDR3 is TGTGCCAGCGCGGGACAGGGGTCGGGGTACGATCAGTACTTC.